This TCR beta chain was identified during a study of blood T cell repertoires in COVID-19. Study information: The samples span acute and convalescent COVID-19 from the United States, Italy and Spain.

How the authors handled the data: Using reference gene primer amplification, nucleated cell counts were estimated. Clones were read by immunoSEQ multiplex PCR, and TCRdb kept only the in-frame ones, dropping some. V, J and clone size reflect that table, while D and trimming were determined from the DNA. The table records 25,000 to 30,000 clones, around 89% of them present only once. Sequenced material: peripheral blood. The clonotype was recovered from a man in his sixties with acute or convalescent COVID-19.

DNA of the CDR3: TGTGCCAGCAGTTCAGACAGGATGAACACTGAAGCTTTCTTT. This translates into CASSSDRMNTEAFF. This sequence joins TRBV6-5 and TRBJ1-1; TRBD1 is a possible D gene (6 bases). The CDR3 covers 14 residues. The V end was cut by 4 bases, the J end by 0 bases, with 9 bases between. From germline, CDR1 is MNHEY and CDR2 SVGAGI.